These 20 T cell receptor beta chains originate from one sample sequenced in a study of CXCR3-negative and CXCR3-positive naive CD8 T cells. Through 5' RACE with UMI labels, the TRB cDNA libraries were prepared. TCRdb processed the 5' RACE reads again and assigns one entry to each CDR3 protein, with no DNA. The data include 150,000 to 180,000 distinct CDR3 sequences; the top ten clones carry under 0.5%. Their antigen targets remain unknown. Whole-study findings and limits: Compared with CXCR3-negative naive cells, CXCR3-positive naive cells showed more hydrophobic TRB CDR3s.

Sequenced: naive CXCR3+ CD8+ T cells from blood. Subset described: CD45RO-CCR7+CD27+CD95- naive CD8+ T cells expressing CXCR3 (TNR3+). Every receptor here comes from a human donor in good health. Some clones in this sample may be carry-over from other donors' samples.

This chain connects TRBV28 to TRBJ1-5. Germline CDR1 reads MDHEN; CDR2 reads SYDVKM. The CDR3 totals 15 residues. This chain's CDR3 is CASYHSYLWNQPQHF.

The rearrangement links TRBV28 to TRBJ2-7; there is no DNA to check the TCRdb D call of TRBD1. Germline V gene lookup returns CDR1 MDHEN and CDR2 SYDVKM. The CDR3 totals 15 residues. The CDR3 here is CASSTPRDSDYEQYF.

The V and J genes are TRBV4-1 and TRBJ1-6. CDR3 length equals 14 residues. Germline V gives CDR1 MGHRA, CDR2 YSYEKL. The CDR3 region is CASSQERESSPLHF.

This rearrangement joins TRBV15 to TRBJ2-1. The CDR3 runs to 16 residues. CDR1 is LNHNV, CDR2 YYDKDF, per germline (reference sequence). The CDR3 is CATSGERYGSYNEQFF.

This sequence joins TRBV20-1 and TRBJ2-7; the TRBD2 assignment by TCRdb is unverifiable without DNA. CDR3 length equals 13 residues. Germline assignment: CDR1 DFQATT and CDR2 SNEGSKA (reference sequence). CDR3 sequence: CSASMASGYEQYF.

The chain links TRBV7-2 to TRBJ2-7. In germline, CDR1 is SGHTA, CDR2 FQGNSA. The CDR3 loop spans 14 amino acids. The CDR3 spells CASSPAYNSYEQYF.

The chain carries TRBV20-1 and TRBJ2-1; the TCRdb call, TRBD2, lacks DNA for checking. This CDR3 contains 14 residues. Germline assignment: CDR1 DFQATT and CDR2 SNEGSKA (reference sequence). CDR3 loop: CSALSGESYNEQFF.

The V gene is TRBV4-2, the J gene TRBJ1-2; checking the TCRdb D call of TRBD1 is not possible without DNA. In germline, CDR1 is LGHNA, CDR2 YNFKEQ. This CDR3 spans 15 amino acids. The CDR3 here is CASSFGQNSNYGYTF.

V usage is TRBV7-3 and J usage is TRBJ2-3; the TCRdb D gene call, TRBD1, has no DNA to confirm it. Germline CDR1 and CDR2: SGHTA and FQGTGA. The CDR3 has 16 amino acids. The CDR3 loop reads CASSLGAGAGTDTQYF.

This rearrangement joins TRBV28 to TRBJ2-4. The CDR3 length is 16 residues. The germline CDR1 and CDR2 sequences are MDHEN and SYDVKM. The CDR3 region is CASSLGDLGFKNIQYF.

The chain carries TRBV5-1 and TRBJ2-7; TCRdb picks TRBD1, but there is no DNA to check that call. The CDR3 totals 14 residues. The germline CDR1 and CDR2 sequences are SGHRS and YFSETQ. CDR3 in amino acids: CASSLTGGAYEQYF.

The CDR3 protein is CASRLQGGTEAFF. This chain links TRBV2 with TRBJ1-1; absent DNA, TCRdb's TRBD1 call cannot be checked. The length of the CDR3 is 13 residues. CDR1 is SNHLY, CDR2 FYNNEI, per germline.

This chain joins TRBV7-9 and TRBJ2-1; the TCRdb D gene call, TRBD2, has no DNA to confirm it. The CDR3 runs 13 residues. CDR1 is SEHNR, CDR2 FQNEAQ, per germline (reference sequence). Here the CDR3 reads CASSGAGGDEQFF.

This chain joins TRBV28 and TRBJ1-1; with no DNA, the TCRdb D assignment of TRBD1 cannot be verified. Germline CDR1 is MDHEN and CDR2 is SYDVKM. This CDR3 is 12 amino acids long. The CDR3 loop is CASSPRAHEAFF.

V usage is TRBV9 and J usage is TRBJ2-7. This CDR3 spans 14 amino acids. In germline, CDR1 is SGDLS, CDR2 YYNGEE. CDR3: CASSATARSYEQYF. The full variable domain, in which reference TRBV9 and TRBJ2-7 provide the parts outside the CDR3, is DSGVTQTPKHLITATGQRVTLRCSPRSGDLSVYWYQQSLDQGLQFLIQYYNGEERAKGNILERFSAQQFPDLHSELNLSSLELGDSALYFCASSATARSYEQYFGPGTRLTVT.

V usage is TRBV28 and J usage is TRBJ2-3; without DNA, the TCRdb call of TRBD1 cannot be checked. This CDR3 is 15 amino acids long. Germline lookup yields CDR1 MDHEN and CDR2 SYDVKM. The CDR3 spells CASSFGDRRTDTQYF.

The chain uses TRBV6-5 and TRBJ2-3; lacking DNA, the TRBD1 call made by TCRdb goes unchecked. This CDR3 has 20 residues. Germline V gene data show CDR1 as MNHEY and CDR2 as SVGAGI. CDR3: CASSSLPPGQGASSTDTQYF.

The gene calls are TRBV20-1 and TRBJ2-6. From germline, CDR1 is DFQATT and CDR2 SNEGSKA (reference sequence). This CDR3 is 13 amino acids long. Here the CDR3 reads CSASGSGANVLTF.

The chain carries TRBV4-2 and TRBJ2-1; the D gene TCRdb calls, TRBD2, cannot be checked with no DNA. Germline CDR1 LGHNA, CDR2 YNFKEQ. The CDR3 extends over 17 amino acids. CDR3 loop: CASSQEAGTSTYNEQFF.

The chain links TRBV6-6 to TRBJ1-6. The germline V gene has CDR1 MNHNY and CDR2 SVGAGI (reference sequence). The length of the CDR3 is 17 residues. CDR3 sequence reads: CASSYKAQISYNSPLHF.